The source of this T cell receptor beta chain is a study of T cells after yellow fever vaccination. Study-level points and caveats: Clones that expanded after primary vaccination mostly reappeared after the booster (roughly 96% CD4, roughly 90% CD8).

Germline CDR1 SQVTM, CDR2 ANQGSEA. After removal of 7 bases from V and 5 bases from J, the junction contained 8 bases not matched to a gene. The length of the CDR3 is 14 residues. Using its own MiXCR run on the 5' RACE reads, TCRdb lists one record per CDR3 protein. Of about 430,000 distinct CDR3 sequences in the sample, 15% to 20% were seen once. Details on this clonotype: Antigen specificity is unknown.

The starting material was PBMCs, obtained before the yellow fever booster vaccination. The sequence derives from a man younger than 35 who received the YFV17D yellow fever vaccine. The chain has TRBV29-1 and TRBJ2-1, with 10 bases matching TRBD1. This CDR3 is CSGRGDRGNNEQFF. The CDR3 bases are TGCAGCGGGCGCGGGGACAGGGGTAACAATGAGCAGTTCTTC.